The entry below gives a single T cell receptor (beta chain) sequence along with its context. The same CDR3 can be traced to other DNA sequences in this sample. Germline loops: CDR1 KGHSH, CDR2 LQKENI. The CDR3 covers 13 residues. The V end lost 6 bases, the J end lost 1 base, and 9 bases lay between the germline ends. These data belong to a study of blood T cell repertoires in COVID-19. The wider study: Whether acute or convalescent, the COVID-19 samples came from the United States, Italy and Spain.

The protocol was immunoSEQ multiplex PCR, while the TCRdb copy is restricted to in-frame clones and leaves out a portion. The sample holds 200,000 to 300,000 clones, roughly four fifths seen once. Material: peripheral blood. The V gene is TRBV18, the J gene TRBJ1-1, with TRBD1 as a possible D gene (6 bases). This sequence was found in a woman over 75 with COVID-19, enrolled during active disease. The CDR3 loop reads CASSLGQNTEAFF. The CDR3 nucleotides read TGTGCCAGCTCCCTGGGACAGAACACTGAAGCTTTCTTT. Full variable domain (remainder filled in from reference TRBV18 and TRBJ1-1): NAGVMQNPRHLVRRRGQEARLRCSPMKGHSHVYWYRQLPEEGLKFMVYLQKENIIDESGMPKERFSAEFPKEGPSILRIQQVVRGDSAAYFCASSLGQNTEAFFGQGTRLTVV.